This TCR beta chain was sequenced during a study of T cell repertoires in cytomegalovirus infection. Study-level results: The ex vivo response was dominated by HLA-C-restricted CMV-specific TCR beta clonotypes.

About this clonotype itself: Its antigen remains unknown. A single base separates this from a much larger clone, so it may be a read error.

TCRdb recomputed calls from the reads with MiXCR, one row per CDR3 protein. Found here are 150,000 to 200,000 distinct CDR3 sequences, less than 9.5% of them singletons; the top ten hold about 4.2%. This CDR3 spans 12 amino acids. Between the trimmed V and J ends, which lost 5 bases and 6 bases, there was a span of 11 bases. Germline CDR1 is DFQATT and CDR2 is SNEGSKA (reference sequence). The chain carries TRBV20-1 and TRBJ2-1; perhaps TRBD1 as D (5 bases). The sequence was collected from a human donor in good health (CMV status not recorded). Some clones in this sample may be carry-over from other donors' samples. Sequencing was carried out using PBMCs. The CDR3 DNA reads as TGCAGTGCTGGATTGGGGCTCAATGAGCAGTTCTTC. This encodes CSAGLGLNEQFF.